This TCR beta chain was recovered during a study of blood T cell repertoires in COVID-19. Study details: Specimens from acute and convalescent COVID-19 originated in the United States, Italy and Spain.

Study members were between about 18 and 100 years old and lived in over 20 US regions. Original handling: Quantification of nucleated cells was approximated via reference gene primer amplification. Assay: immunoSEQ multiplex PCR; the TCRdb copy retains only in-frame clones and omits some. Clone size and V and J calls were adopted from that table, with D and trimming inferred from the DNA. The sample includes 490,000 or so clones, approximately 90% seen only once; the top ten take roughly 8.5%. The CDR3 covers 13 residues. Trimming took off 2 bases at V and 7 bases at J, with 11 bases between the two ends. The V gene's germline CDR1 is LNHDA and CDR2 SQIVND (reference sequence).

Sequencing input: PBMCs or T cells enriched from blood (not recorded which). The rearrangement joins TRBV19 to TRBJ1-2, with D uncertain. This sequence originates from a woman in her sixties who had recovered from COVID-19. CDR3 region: CASSISSRVGYTF. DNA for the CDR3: TGTGCCAGTAGTATAAGTAGTCGGGTTGGCTACACCTTC.